Shown below are 7 T cell receptor beta chains from a single sample sequenced in a study of T cell repertoires in cytomegalovirus infection. Using its own MiXCR run on the reads, TCRdb lists one record per CDR3 protein. The table has tens of thousands of distinct CDR3 sequences, over 3.5% seen once. The specimen sequenced was PBMCs. Receptors originate from a human donor in good health (CMV status not recorded). Some clones in this sample may be carry-over from other donors' samples.

The table lists this clonotype with many counts. The chain's CDR3 is CASSEGTSGSSDTQYF. The CDR3 coding sequence is TGCGCCAGCAGCGAGGGGACTAGCGGGAGTTCAGATACGCAGTATTTT. This chain links TRBV5-1 with TRBJ2-3, with 14 bases identical to TRBD2. Germline V gene data show CDR1 as SGHRS and CDR2 as YFSETQ. This CDR3 region has 16 residues. V shed 4 bases, J shed 4 bases, and the junction held 5 bases outside the gene matches.

This clonotype was recorded many times. This chain connects TRBV7-9 to TRBJ1-1; a weak D match, TRBD1 (5 bases). CDR1 is SEHNR and CDR2 is FQNEAQ in the germline V gene (reference sequence). The CDR3 runs 13 residues. V dropped 5 bases and J dropped 2 bases, with 9 bases sitting between them. CDR3 region: CASSGGDNTEAFF. As DNA, the CDR3 is TGTGCCAGCAGCGGAGGGGACAACACTGAAGCTTTCTTT.

This clonotype has a count of ten or more. The gene calls are TRBV19 and TRBJ2-1; 15 bases agree with TRBD2. The ends lost 3 bases at V and 7 bases at J; junction bases unmatched: 7. CDR1 and CDR2 (germline): LNHDA, SQIVND (reference sequence). CDR3 length: 17 amino acids. The CDR3 nucleotides read TGTGCCAGTAGTATTGGGACTAGCGGGGGGTCCCTTAATGAGCAGTTCTTC. Its translation is CASSIGTSGGSLNEQFF.

The sample holds many counts of this clonotype. V usage is TRBV7-6 and J usage is TRBJ1-1; D remains ambiguous. Germline loops: CDR1 SGHVS, CDR2 FNYEAQ. Trimming left V 5 bases short and J 2 bases short, with 18 bases between. The CDR3 covers 16 residues. The CDR3 bases are TGTGCCAGCAGCCCTACAGACGGGCGAACAAACACTGAAGCTTTCTTT. Protein sequence: CASSPTDGRTNTEAFF.

There are many counts of this clonotype. This chain connects TRBV28 to TRBJ2-7; D is possibly TRBD2 (6 bases). The V and J ends lost 6 bases and 4 bases respectively, with 19 bases between them. Germline CDR1 and CDR2: MDHEN and SYDVKM. This CDR3 is built from 15 residues. CDR3 sequence reads: CASRPPLGRGYEQYF. The CDR3 bases are TGTGCCAGCAGACCACCCCTCGGGAGAGGTTACGAGCAGTACTTC.

The sample holds many counts of this clonotype. The DNA of the CDR3 is TGTGCCAGCAGCTTAGTAAGCAGGGGAGAGACCCAGTACTTC. It yields the protein CASSLVSRGETQYF. The rearrangement joins TRBV11-3 to TRBJ2-5; D is possibly TRBD1 (6 bases). CDR1 is SGHNT and CDR2 is YENEEA in the germline V gene. V lost 1 base, J lost 4 bases, and 10 bases lay in between. The CDR3 has 14 residues.

This clonotype was found many times. V gene TRBV7-2 combines with J gene TRBJ2-3; D not resolved. The CDR3 runs to 11 residues. The V gene's germline CDR1 is SGHTA and CDR2 FQGNSA. Trimming removed 5 bases at V and 8 bases at J, with 8 bases between. The CDR3 bases are TGTGCCAGCAGCCAAAGCCCTACGCAGTATTTT. Protein product: CASSQSPTQYF.